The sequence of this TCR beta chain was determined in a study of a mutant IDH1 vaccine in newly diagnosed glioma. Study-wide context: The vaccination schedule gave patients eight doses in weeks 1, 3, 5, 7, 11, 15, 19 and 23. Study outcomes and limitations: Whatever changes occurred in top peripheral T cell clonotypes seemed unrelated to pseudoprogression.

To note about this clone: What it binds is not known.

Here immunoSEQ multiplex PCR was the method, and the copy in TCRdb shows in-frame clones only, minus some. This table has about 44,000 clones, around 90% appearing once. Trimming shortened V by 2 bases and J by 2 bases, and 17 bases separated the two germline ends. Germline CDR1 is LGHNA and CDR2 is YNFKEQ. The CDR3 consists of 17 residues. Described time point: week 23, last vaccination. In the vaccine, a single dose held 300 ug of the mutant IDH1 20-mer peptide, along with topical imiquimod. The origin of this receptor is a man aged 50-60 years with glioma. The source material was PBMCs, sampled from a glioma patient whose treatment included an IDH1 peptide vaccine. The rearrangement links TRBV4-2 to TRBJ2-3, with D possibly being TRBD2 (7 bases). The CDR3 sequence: CASSQSGKGGNTDTQYF. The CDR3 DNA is TGTGCCAGCAGCCAATCAGGGAAGGGGGGGAACACAGATACGCAGTATTTT.